The clone carrying this T cell receptor (beta chain) appeared a single time. Its antigen remains unknown. This record belongs to a study of cytomegalovirus exposure and HLA in healthy donors. Clones were read by immunoSEQ multiplex PCR, and TCRdb kept only the in-frame ones, dropping some. The sample includes 120,000 to 150,000 clones, more than 85% seen only once; the top ten take 8.7%. The study, taken as a whole, reports: While the bulk of TCR sequences proved rare, some public TCRs turned up in many donors. CMV antigen specificity was confirmed in vitro for three CMV-associated chains. According to a subsequent analysis, TCR clusters identified in the first cohort showed a tendency to co-occur across the 100 to 150 validation repertoires. High sensitivity and specificity were reportedly achieved when the classifier diagnosed cytomegalovirus status.

With V trimmed by 4 bases and J by 4 bases, 6 bases remained unmatched. Germline CDR1 is SNHLY and CDR2 is FYNNEI. The CDR3 loop spans 15 amino acids. This chain joins TRBV2 and TRBJ2-1; TRBD1 matches 8 bases. This TCR came from a man aged 18 to 30 in good health and CMV-seropositive. Sequencing was performed on PBMCs. The CDR3 DNA sequence: TGTGCCAGCAGTGGACAGGGGCTCTCATACAATGAGCAGTTCTTC. This sequence encodes CASSGQGLSYNEQFF. Combining the CDR3 with reference TRBV2 and TRBJ2-1 gives the whole variable domain EPEVTQTPSHQVTQMGQEVILRCVPISNHLYFYWYRQILGQKVEFLVSFYNNEISEKSEIFDDQFSVERPDGSNFTLKIRSTKLEDSAMYFCASSGQGLSYNEQFFGPGTRLTVL.